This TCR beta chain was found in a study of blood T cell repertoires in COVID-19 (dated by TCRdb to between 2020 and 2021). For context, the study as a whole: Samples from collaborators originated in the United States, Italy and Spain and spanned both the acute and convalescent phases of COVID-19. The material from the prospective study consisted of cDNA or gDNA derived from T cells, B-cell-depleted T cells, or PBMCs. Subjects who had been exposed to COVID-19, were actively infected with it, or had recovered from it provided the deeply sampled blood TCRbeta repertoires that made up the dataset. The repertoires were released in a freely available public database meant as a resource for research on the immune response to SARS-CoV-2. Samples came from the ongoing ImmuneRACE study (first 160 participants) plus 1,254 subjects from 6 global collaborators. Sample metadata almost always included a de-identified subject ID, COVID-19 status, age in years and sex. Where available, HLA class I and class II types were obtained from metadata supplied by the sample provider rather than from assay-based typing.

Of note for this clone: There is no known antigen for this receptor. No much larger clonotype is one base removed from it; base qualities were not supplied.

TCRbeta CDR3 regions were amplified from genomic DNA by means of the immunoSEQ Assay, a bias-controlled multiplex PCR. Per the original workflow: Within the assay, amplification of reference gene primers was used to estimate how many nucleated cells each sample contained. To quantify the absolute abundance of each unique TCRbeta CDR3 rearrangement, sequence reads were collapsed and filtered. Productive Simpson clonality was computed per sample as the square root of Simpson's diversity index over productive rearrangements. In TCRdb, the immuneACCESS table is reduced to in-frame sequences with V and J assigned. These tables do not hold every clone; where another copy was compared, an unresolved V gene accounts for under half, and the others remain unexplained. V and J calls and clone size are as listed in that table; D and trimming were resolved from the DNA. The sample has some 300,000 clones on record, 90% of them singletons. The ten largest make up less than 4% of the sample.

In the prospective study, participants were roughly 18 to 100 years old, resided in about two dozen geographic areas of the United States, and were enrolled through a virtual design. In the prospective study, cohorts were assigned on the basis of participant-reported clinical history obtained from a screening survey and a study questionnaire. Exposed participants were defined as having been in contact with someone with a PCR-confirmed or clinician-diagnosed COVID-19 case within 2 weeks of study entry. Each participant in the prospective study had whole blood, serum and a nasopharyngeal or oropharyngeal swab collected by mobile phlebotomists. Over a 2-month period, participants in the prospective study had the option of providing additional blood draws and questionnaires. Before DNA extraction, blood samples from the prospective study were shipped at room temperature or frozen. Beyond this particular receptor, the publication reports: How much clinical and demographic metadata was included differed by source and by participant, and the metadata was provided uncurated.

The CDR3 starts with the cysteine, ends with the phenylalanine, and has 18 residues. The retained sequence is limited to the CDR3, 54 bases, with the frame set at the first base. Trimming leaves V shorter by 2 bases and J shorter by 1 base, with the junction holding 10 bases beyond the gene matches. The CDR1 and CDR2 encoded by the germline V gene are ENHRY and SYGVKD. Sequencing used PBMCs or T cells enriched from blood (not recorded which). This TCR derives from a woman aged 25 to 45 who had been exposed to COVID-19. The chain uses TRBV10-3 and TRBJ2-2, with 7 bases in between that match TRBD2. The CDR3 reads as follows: CAISEVGGTPKNTGELFF. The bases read TGTGCCATCAGTGAGGTGGGGGGGACTCCGAAGAACACCGGGGAGCTGTTTTTT.